Here is one T cell receptor beta chain with its context. Its antigen remains unidentified. In TCRdb, the 5' RACE reads were re-called with MiXCR into one record per CDR3 protein. The data show some 1,700,000 distinct CDR3 sequences, about 31% seen once. V shed 2 bases and J shed 0 bases, with 9 bases lying between them. CDR1 is SGHDT, CDR2 YYEEEE, per germline. The CDR3 runs to 14 residues. These data belong to a study of identical twins. Study results and limitations: Monozygotic twin pairs showed more out-of-frame TCR alpha sharing than models estimated.

The sequenced sample was cord blood. The clonotype was recovered from a newborn girl in good health. The chain couples TRBV5-6 to TRBJ2-7; D unresolved. The CDR3 sequence is CASSFASNSYEQYF. CDR3 DNA: TGTGCCAGCAGCTTTGCTAGTAACTCCTACGAGCAGTACTTC.